The 32 T cell receptor beta chains below were found in one sample sequenced in a study of cytomegalovirus exposure and HLA in healthy donors. The table came from immunoSEQ multiplex PCR; TCRdb's copy has only in-frame clones and leaves some out. The repertoire holds over 100,000 clones, with about 95% as singletons. Sequencing was carried out using PBMCs. These receptors were collected from a woman between 18 and 29 years old in good health and CMV-seronegative.

The rearrangement joins TRBV5-1 to TRBJ2-1, with TRBD1 matching 7 bases. This CDR3 comprises 14 residues. CDR1 is SGHRS and CDR2 is YFSETQ in the germline V gene. V lost 0 bases and J lost 6; bases outside the gene matches: 3. The CDR3 protein is CASSLAGQTNEQFF. In DNA, the CDR3 is TGCGCCAGCAGCTTGGCGGGACAGACCAATGAGCAGTTCTTC.

The rearrangement links TRBV11-3 to TRBJ1-1; TRBD1 might be the D (5 bases). V lost 4 bases to trimming and J lost 4 bases, with 13 bases between them. The CDR3 runs 14 residues. CDR1 is SGHNT, CDR2 YENEEA, per germline. This CDR3 reads CASSWTSGGTEAFF. CDR3 coding DNA: TGTGCCAGCAGCTGGACGAGCGGGGGCACTGAAGCTTTCTTT.

This rearrangement joins TRBV6-5 to TRBJ2-1; TRBD2 matches at 12 bases. The CDR3 is 15 residues long. In germline, CDR1 is MNHEY, CDR2 SVGAGI. Unmatched junction bases numbered 1, after V lost 3 bases and J lost 4 bases. The CDR3 here is CASSYLAGGYNEQFF. The CDR3 region has the DNA TGTGCCAGCAGTTATCTAGCGGGAGGGTACAATGAGCAGTTCTTC.

V is TRBV6-1 and J is TRBJ1-5, with D possibly being TRBD1 (5 bases). V gave up 6 bases and J gave up 9 bases, with 21 bases separating them. This CDR3 region has 15 residues. Per the germline V gene, CDR1 is MNHNS and CDR2 is SASEGT. The DNA for the CDR3 is TGTGCCAGCAGCCCCGGGACCCGGGAGGAATGGCCCCAGCATTTT. It codes for CASSPGTREEWPQHF.

The chain is built from TRBV27 and TRBJ2-2; 8 bases agree with TRBD1. The V gene's germline CDR1 is MNHEY and CDR2 SMNVEV (reference sequence). The length of the CDR3 is 14 residues. Trimming at V came to 5 bases and at J to 5 bases, leaving 4 bases not matched to a gene. The CDR3 sequence is CASSPGQGTGELFF. The CDR3 DNA sequence: TGTGCCAGCAGTCCCGGACAGGGAACCGGGGAGCTGTTTTTT.

V gene TRBV27 combines with J gene TRBJ1-1; no definite D call. V was pared by 0 bases and J by 4 bases, with 9 bases between. CDR3 size: 14 residues. Per the germline V gene, CDR1 is MNHEY and CDR2 is SMNVEV (reference sequence). CDR3 sequence reads: CASSLSGLGTEAFF. In DNA, the CDR3 is TGTGCCAGCAGTTTATCCGGACTGGGCACTGAAGCTTTCTTT.

The CDR3 nucleotides are TGTGCCAGCAGCCTTATTAGAGAGACCCAGTACTTC. Translation gives CASSLIRETQYF. V gene TRBV7-6 combines with J gene TRBJ2-5; D is unresolved. The germline CDR1 and CDR2 sequences are SGHVS and FNYEAQ. The V gene lost 5 bases and the J gene lost 4 bases, with 8 bases spanning the gap. CDR3 size: 12 residues.

Remarks on this clone: Other DNA sequences in the sample encode the same CDR3. The V and J genes are TRBV7-9 and TRBJ1-6; 7 positions match TRBD1. The germline CDR1 and CDR2 sequences are SEHNR and FQNEAQ (reference sequence). The J segment lost 9 bases and the V segment lost 5 bases, leaving 7 bases of the junction unmatched. This CDR3 comprises 14 residues. The CDR3 sequence is CASSPTGVGSPLHF. Here the CDR3 DNA reads TGTGCCAGCAGCCCAACAGGGGTGGGTTCACCCCTCCACTTT.

A note on this clone: Being one base from a much bigger clone, this may be a read error. Other DNA sequences from this sample encode an identical CDR3 as well. The DNA for the CDR3 is TGCAGCGTTGAAGTGGCGGACTACGAGCAGTACTTC. Residues: CSVEVADYEQYF. The chain recombines TRBV29-1 with TRBJ2-7, with unresolved D. This CDR3 spans 12 amino acids. V shed 1 base and J shed 3 bases, with 7 bases lying between them. Germline assignment: CDR1 SQVTM and CDR2 ANQGSEA.

The CDR3 DNA follows: TGCGCCAGCAGCCACACCGGGACAGGCTCCTACGAGCAGTACTTC. As protein: CASSHTGTGSYEQYF. The chain employs TRBV4-1 and TRBJ2-7; TRBD1 matches at 8 bases. The V segment lost 3 bases and the J segment 0 bases; nucleotides outside the gene matches: 4. The germline V gene encodes CDR1 MGHRA and CDR2 YSYEKL. The CDR3 is 15 amino acids.

This clone was seen only a few times. The rearrangement uses TRBV6-5 and TRBJ1-6, with 8 bases identical to TRBD1. CDR1 and CDR2 (germline): MNHEY, SVGAGI. There are 14 residues in the CDR3. With 5 bases clipped from V and 9 bases from J, the junction kept 6 bases outside the gene matches. CDR3 DNA sequence: TGTGCCAGCAGTCGACAGGGGTCGGGTTCACCCCTCCACTTT. Translated, it gives CASSRQGSGSPLHF.

The V call is TRBV7-2, the J call TRBJ1-1; 8 bases match TRBD1. Germline lookup yields CDR1 SGHTA and CDR2 FQGNSA. The J segment lost 9 bases and the V segment lost 2 bases, leaving 11 bases of the junction unmatched. CDR3 length: 15 amino acids. CDR3 protein: CASSLLKGQGAKAFF. CDR3 nucleotide sequence: TGTGCCAGCAGCTTATTAAAGGGGCAGGGGGCCAAAGCTTTCTTT.

The genes are TRBV6-5 and TRBJ2-3, with D maybe TRBD1 (6 bases). Germline V lookup: CDR1 MNHEY, CDR2 SVGAGI. Trimming took 6 bases from V and 1 from J, leaving 11 bases between them. The CDR3 is 14 amino acids. This CDR3 is CASSSHRGTDTQYF. In DNA, the CDR3 is TGTGCCAGCAGCTCTCACAGGGGCACAGATACGCAGTATTTT.

The chain carries TRBV19 and TRBJ2-3; 7 bases map to TRBD2. The CDR3 spans 15 residues. Germline lookup yields CDR1 LNHDA and CDR2 SQIVND (reference sequence). The V gene end was trimmed by 7 bases and the J gene end by 1 base; junction bases not matched to a gene: 8. In DNA form, the CDR3 reads TGTGCCAGTACCGAGAGCGGGGTGGGCACAGATACGCAGTATTTT. This sequence encodes CASTESGVGTDTQYF.

This clone was detected only once. J is TRBJ1-2 and V is TRBV7-9; 7 bases match TRBD1. CDR3 length: 16 residues. The germline CDR1 and CDR2 sequences are SEHNR and FQNEAQ (reference sequence). Trimming at V came to 3 bases and at J to 0 bases, leaving 7 bases not matched to a gene. In DNA form, the CDR3 reads TGTGCCAGCAGCTTTGAGGGGGCGATAGCTAACTATGGCTACACCTTC. This encodes CASSFEGAIANYGYTF.

The chain carries TRBV2 and TRBJ1-2, with D perhaps TRBD1 (6 bases). With 6 bases removed from V and 5 bases from J, the gap between germline ends came to 22 bases. CDR1 is SNHLY and CDR2 is FYNNEI in the germline V gene. CDR3 length equals 16 residues. CDR3 in DNA: TGTGCCAGCAGCGCCCCGGACAGCCCGTCCCTATATGGCTACACCTTC. The encoded protein is CASSAPDSPSLYGYTF.

The chain employs TRBV4-3 and TRBJ2-4; possibly TRBD1 for D (5 bases). The CDR3 has 18 amino acids. Germline lookup yields CDR1 LGHNA and CDR2 YSLEER. V lost 0 bases and J 7 bases, leaving 22 bases between the germline ends. CDR3 coding DNA: TGCGCCAGCAGCCAAGATCCGACAGTGCGCTCCCAACTTAACATTCAGTACTTC. Translating gives CASSQDPTVRSQLNIQYF.

This chain joins TRBV25-1 and TRBJ2-7, with 8 bases that match TRBD2. Germline loops: CDR1 MGHDK, CDR2 SYGVNS. V lost 2 bases, J lost 4 bases, and 4 bases stayed unmatched. The CDR3 loop spans 14 amino acids. The CDR3 DNA reads as TGTGCCAGCAGTGAACGGTCGGGAGGGTACGAGCAGTACTTC. It is translated as CASSERSGGYEQYF.

On this clone itself: This specimen includes other DNA sequences encoding the same CDR3. The chain links TRBV19 to TRBJ2-7, with 9 bases lining up with TRBD1. This CDR3 spans 14 amino acids. The trim removed 6 bases at V and 1 base at J, leaving 4 bases unmatched. Germline CDR1 reads LNHDA; CDR2 reads SQIVND (reference sequence). The CDR3 loop is CASRTGTGSYEQYF. The DNA for the CDR3 is TGTGCCAGTAGGACCGGGACAGGGTCCTACGAGCAGTACTTC.

The chain carries TRBV9 and TRBJ1-2; D might be TRBD1 (5 bases). CDR3 length equals 13 residues. V was cut by 0 bases and J by 2 bases, with 5 bases left in between. The germline V gene encodes CDR1 SGDLS and CDR2 YYNGEE. The CDR3 region has the DNA TGTGCCAGCAGCGTAGACAGGAACTATGGCTACACCTTC. This codes for CASSVDRNYGYTF.

The chain joins TRBV18 to TRBJ1-2; D not resolved. The germline gives CDR1 KGHSH, CDR2 LQKENI. The CDR3 is made up of 13 amino acids. Deletions cut 2 bases from V and 1 base from J, with 5 bases between. CDR3: CASSPELNYGYTF. In nucleotides, the CDR3 is TGTGCCAGCTCACCAGAACTTAACTATGGCTACACCTTC.

This chain links TRBV27 with TRBJ2-1, with TRBD2 matching 8 bases. The CDR3 has 15 residues. Trimming at V came to 1 base and at J to 6 bases, leaving 5 bases not matched to a gene. CDR1 is MNHEY, CDR2 SMNVEV, per germline (reference sequence). The CDR3 nucleotides are TGTGCCAGCAGTTTATTATCGGGAGGGGTCAATGAGCAGTTCTTC. Residues: CASSLLSGGVNEQFF.

The chain links TRBV7-8 to TRBJ2-7; 7 bases are shared with TRBD2. V gave up 3 bases and J gave up 2 bases; unmatched junction bases: 4. The germline CDR1 and CDR2 sequences are SGHVS and FQNEAQ. The CDR3 totals 14 residues. The chain's CDR3 is CASSLTSSTYEQYF. CDR3 DNA: TGTGCCAGCAGCTTGACTAGCAGCACCTACGAGCAGTACTTC.

J is TRBJ2-7 and V is TRBV2; weak D call: TRBD1 (5 bases). The CDR3 is made up of 13 amino acids. V lost 4 bases and J 2 bases, leaving 9 bases between the germline ends. CDR1 is SNHLY and CDR2 is FYNNEI in the germline V gene. The CDR3 sequence is CASSGGRAYEQYF. CDR3 DNA sequence: TGTGCCAGCAGTGGGGGCAGAGCCTACGAGCAGTACTTC.

The chain has TRBV4-1 and TRBJ2-1; 8 nucleotides line up with TRBD2. The CDR3 totals 15 residues. V shed 7 bases and J 10 bases; nucleotides not matched to a gene: 15. Germline V lookup: CDR1 MGHRA, CDR2 YSYEKL. DNA for the CDR3: TGCGCCAGCACCTCCTCACCGGGAGGGGTTGGGGAGCAGTTCTTC. Encoded protein: CASTSSPGGVGEQFF.

The chain joins TRBV5-6 to TRBJ2-7, with D tentatively TRBD1 (6 bases). CDR3 length: 15 residues. Trimming stripped 3 bases from V and 2 bases from J, with 15 bases between. Germline CDR1 and CDR2: SGHDT and YYEEEE. This CDR3 reads CASSSLLTGPYEQYF. DNA of the CDR3: TGTGCCAGCAGCTCGCTCCTGACAGGCCCCTACGAGCAGTACTTC.

The chain has TRBV10-3 and TRBJ2-7, with a weak D call TRBD2 (6 bases). Trimming pared 4 bases from V and 3 bases from J, leaving 16 bases between. The CDR3 totals 15 residues. Germline V lookup: CDR1 ENHRY, CDR2 SYGVKD. The CDR3 protein is CAISVFLGGDYEQYF. CDR3 nucleotide sequence: TGTGCCATCAGTGTCTTTCTAGGAGGGGACTACGAGCAGTACTTC.

This chain connects TRBV7-9 to TRBJ1-1; D is unresolved. V gave up 6 bases and J gave up 4 bases, with 15 bases separating them. This CDR3 has 14 residues. The V gene's germline CDR1 is SEHNR and CDR2 FQNEAQ (reference sequence). The CDR3 DNA reads TGTGCCAGCAGTCATACCCCGGGAAGCACTGAAGCTTTCTTT. Translating it yields CASSHTPGSTEAFF. Full variable domain (outside the CDR3, taken from reference TRBV7-9 and TRBJ1-1): DTGVSQNPRHKITKRGQNVTFRCDPISEHNRLYWYRQTLGQGPEFLTYFQNEAQLEKSRLLSDRFSAERPKGSFSTLEIQRTEQGDSAMYLCASSHTPGSTEAFFGQGTRLTVV.

V is TRBV5-1 and J is TRBJ1-6; 10 bases are shared with TRBD1. Germline V gene lookup returns CDR1 SGHRS and CDR2 YFSETQ. The CDR3 is 14 amino acids. The V and J ends lost 4 bases and 8 bases, in that order; junction bases with no gene match: 3. The chain's CDR3 is CASSTGTGDSPLHF. Here the CDR3 DNA reads TGCGCCAGCAGCACCGGGACAGGGGATTCACCCCTCCACTTT.

V and J are TRBV9 and TRBJ2-7; D might be TRBD1 (6 bases). The V end was cut by 0 bases, the J end by 2 bases, with 9 bases between. The CDR3 is 14 residues long. CDR1 is SGDLS, CDR2 YYNGEE, per germline. This CDR3 is CASSVEAGAYEQYF. The CDR3 DNA reads TGTGCCAGCAGCGTAGAGGCAGGGGCCTACGAGCAGTACTTC. Filled out from reference TRBV9 and TRBJ2-7, the complete variable domain reads DSGVTQTPKHLITATGQRVTLRCSPRSGDLSVYWYQQSLDQGLQFLIQYYNGEERAKGNILERFSAQQFPDLHSELNLSSLELGDSALYFCASSVEAGAYEQYFGPGTRLTVT.

The chain recombines TRBV4-3 with TRBJ2-7, with 10 bases matching TRBD2. In germline, CDR1 is LGHNA, CDR2 YSLEER. The CDR3 is 18 residues long. V was clipped by 2 bases and J by 1 base; unmatched bases: 11. CDR3 sequence (DNA): TGCGCCAGCAGCCAAATGGGGGCTCTAGCGGGGGCATCCTACGAGCAGTACTTC. This encodes CASSQMGALAGASYEQYF.

V and J are TRBV19 and TRBJ1-5, with 12 bases that match TRBD1. Germline CDR1 and CDR2: LNHDA and SQIVND (reference sequence). The CDR3 sequence is 19 residues long. Unmatched junction bases numbered 11, after V lost 4 bases and J lost 1 base. CDR3 loop: CASSTPGTGGGMSNQPQHF. The CDR3 coding sequence is TGTGCCAGTAGTACCCCTGGGACAGGGGGCGGAATGAGCAATCAGCCCCAGCATTTT. Using reference TRBV19 and TRBJ1-5 for the parts outside the CDR3, the full variable domain is DGGITQSPKYLFRKEGQNVTLSCEQNLNHDAMYWYRQDPGQGLRLIYYSQIVNDFQKGDIAEGYSVSREKKESFPLTVTSAQKNPTAFYLCASSTPGTGGGMSNQPQHFGDGTRLSIL.